The next 9 T cell receptor beta chains were all read from a single sample in a study of CXCR3-negative and CXCR3-positive naive CD8 T cells. The authors prepared UMI-labeled TRB cDNA libraries by 5' RACE. TCRdb reprocessed the 5' RACE reads, with one entry per CDR3 protein and no DNA. Across about 43,000 distinct CDR3 sequences, the top ten clones capture roughly a tenth of the sample. Sequencing used memory CD8+ T cells from blood. These receptors came from a human donor in good health. Some clones in this sample may be carry-over from other donors' samples.

The chain has TRBV6-4 and TRBJ2-2; TCRdb selects TRBD1, and the lack of DNA leaves this call unchecked. CDR1 and CDR2 from the germline V gene are MRHNA and SNTAGT. There are 14 residues in the CDR3. CDR3 residues: CASRETGDTGELFF.

The chain joins TRBV7-9 to TRBJ1-2; TCRdb's D call, TRBD1, is unchecked because there is no DNA. The CDR3 consists of 15 residues. Germline-derived CDR1 and CDR2 are SEHNR and FQNEAQ (reference sequence). The CDR3: CASRSPGQQNYGYTF.

This sequence joins TRBV29-1 and TRBJ2-1; TCRdb's D gene call, TRBD1, goes unchecked for lack of DNA. Germline V gene lookup returns CDR1 SQVTM and CDR2 ANQGSEA. The CDR3 is 17 residues long. The CDR3 region is CSVEDLGQGSHHNEQFF.

This rearrangement joins TRBV4-3 to TRBJ1-2; the TRBD1 assignment by TCRdb is unverifiable without DNA. The CDR3 has 15 amino acids. The germline V gene has CDR1 LGHNA and CDR2 YSLEER. The CDR3 sequence: CASSQNGAEGRGYTF.

The V gene is TRBV21-1, the J gene TRBJ1-4. TRBV21-1 is shown as a pseudogene. This CDR3 contains 15 residues. CDR3 loop: CASSKGRVTNEKLFF.

The rearrangement uses TRBV5-6 and TRBJ2-3; TCRdb names TRBD1, which stays unverified in the absence of DNA. The CDR3 spans 17 residues. Germline lookup yields CDR1 SGHDT and CDR2 YYEEEE. This CDR3 is CASSFPQGAGSSLRQYF.

The chain employs TRBV7-9 and TRBJ1-4. CDR1 SEHNR and CDR2 FQNEAQ come from the germline V gene (reference sequence). The CDR3 is made up of 14 amino acids. This chain's CDR3 is CASSQHGTNEKLFF.

V is TRBV29-1 and J is TRBJ1-1. This CDR3 has 11 residues. The germline CDR1 and CDR2 sequences are SQVTM and ANQGSEA. The CDR3 loop reads CSVASNTEAFF.

The gene calls are TRBV23-1 and TRBJ2-7; with no DNA, the TCRdb D assignment of TRBD1 cannot be verified. TRBV23-1 is placed among ORFs of uncertain function. CDR3 size: 14 residues. The CDR3: CASSQGDRIYEQYF.